These T cell receptor beta chains were read from a single sample in a study of blood T cell repertoires in COVID-19. Produced via immunoSEQ multiplex PCR; TCRdb's table is partial and in-frame only. The sample gives a few hundred thousand clones, around 88% of which show up once; more than 4% is in the top ten. The sequenced sample was PBMCs or T cells enriched from blood (not recorded which). The receptors originated from a woman aged 25 to 39 who had been exposed to COVID-19. The CDR3 runs from the conserved cysteine through the conserved F or W. The D gene is left open where the match is weak. Part of the rows lack a size; the others show once, few, many or a class for expanded clones.

CDR3: CASSLVPGQETPQHF; DNA: TGCGCCAGCAGCTTGGTCCCCGGACAGGAGACGCCCCAGCATTTT; D: TRBD1; J: TRBJ1-5; V: TRBV5-1; size: NA
CDR3: CASSTKGTASRPGYTF; DNA: TGTGCCAGCTCAACAAAAGGGACAGCCAGCAGGCCTGGCTACACCTTC; D: TRBD1; J: TRBJ1-2; V: TRBV18; size: once
CDR3: CASSLTTAATF; DNA: TGTGCCAGCAGCTTGACCACCGCGGCCACCTTC; D: NA; J: TRBJ1-2; V: TRBV5-5; size: NA
CDR3: CASRRQGGTGELFF; DNA: TGTGCCAGCAGGCGACAGGGGGGCACCGGGGAGCTGTTTTTT; D: TRBD1; J: TRBJ2-2; V: TRBV6-5; size: NA
CDR3: CASSRGQGANEQFF; DNA: TGCGCCAGCAGCCGCGGACAGGGGGCCAATGAGCAGTTCTTC; D: TRBD1; J: TRBJ2-1; V: TRBV5-1; size: NA
CDR3: CASSLRGEGPEAFF; DNA: TGTGCCAGCAGTCTCAGGGGCGAGGGGCCTGAAGCTTTCTTT; D: NA; J: TRBJ1-1; V: TRBV28; size: NA
CDR3: CASSGTLGQANYGYTF; DNA: TGTGCCAGCAGTGGGACCCTGGGACAGGCAAACTATGGCTACACCTTC; D: TRBD1; J: TRBJ1-2; V: TRBV6-1; size: NA
CDR3: CASSPGHKNSGNTIYF; DNA: TGTGCCAGCAGCCCGGGACACAAGAACTCTGGAAACACCATATATTTT; D: NA; J: TRBJ1-3; V: TRBV5-8; size: NA
CDR3: CASSTGANQPQHF; DNA: TGTGCCAGCAGTACAGGGGCGAATCAGCCCCAGCATTTT; D: TRBD1; J: TRBJ1-5; V: TRBV28; size: NA
CDR3: CASRGDPNTGELFF; DNA: TGTGCCAGCAGGGGCGACCCCAACACCGGGGAGCTGTTTTTT; D: NA; J: TRBJ2-2; V: TRBV2; size: NA
CDR3: CASSIRDFTNTGELFF; DNA: TGTGCCAGTAGTATCCGCGACTTTACGAACACCGGGGAGCTGTTTTTT; D: NA; J: TRBJ2-2; V: TRBV19; size: few
CDR3: CASSLVSDQPQHF; DNA: TGCGCCAGCAGCTTGGTCTCCGATCAGCCCCAGCATTTT; D: NA; J: TRBJ1-5; V: TRBV5-1; size: NA
CDR3: CASSPARNTGELFF; DNA: TGTGCCAGCTCACCGGCCAGAAACACCGGGGAGCTGTTTTTT; D: NA; J: TRBJ2-2; V: TRBV18; size: NA
CDR3: CASSLGLAGGTLFF; DNA: TGCGCCAGCAGCCTTGGACTAGCGGGGGGCACGTTATTCTTC; D: TRBD2; J: TRBJ2-1; V: TRBV4-1; size: once
CDR3: CASSIQGGGTDTQYF; DNA: TGTGCCAGCAGTATTCAGGGAGGAGGCACAGATACGCAGTATTTT; D: NA; J: TRBJ2-3; V: TRBV2; size: NA
CDR3: CASSLDRVGGYTF; DNA: TGTGCCAGCAGCTTGGACAGGGTCGGTGGCTACACCTTC; D: TRBD1; J: TRBJ1-2; V: TRBV7-2; size: once
CDR3: CASSVGQGPYEQYF; DNA: TGTGCCAGCAGCGTAGGACAGGGTCCCTACGAGCAGTACTTC; D: TRBD1; J: TRBJ2-7; V: TRBV9; size: NA
CDR3: CATSDAKTGTVSYNEQFF; DNA: TGTGCCACCAGTGACGCTAAAACCGGGACAGTTTCCTACAATGAGCAGTTCTTC; D: TRBD1; J: TRBJ2-1; V: TRBV24-1; size: few
CDR3: CASSPRTGTYGYTF; DNA: TGTGCCAGCAGTCCCCGGACAGGGACCTATGGCTACACCTTC; D: TRBD1; J: TRBJ1-2; V: TRBV27; size: once
CDR3: CASSPGLSGANVLTF; DNA: TGTGCCAGCAGCCCAGGTCTGTCTGGGGCCAACGTCCTGACTTTC; D: NA; J: TRBJ2-6; V: TRBV7-3; size: NA
CDR3: CAWKGTGTNYNSPLHF; DNA: TGTGCCTGGAAAGGGACAGGGACAAATTATAATTCACCCCTCCACTTT; D: TRBD1; J: TRBJ1-6; V: TRBV30; size: few
CDR3: CAISAFGLAGENTGELFF; DNA: TGTGCCATCAGTGCATTCGGACTAGCGGGGGAAAACACCGGGGAGCTGTTTTTT; D: TRBD2; J: TRBJ2-2; V: TRBV10-3; size: NA
CDR3: CASSPRSGQGNNEQFF; DNA: TGTGCCAGCAGCCCGAGGAGCGGACAGGGAAACAATGAGCAGTTCTTC; D: TRBD1; J: TRBJ2-1; V: TRBV14; size: NA
CDR3: CASSQDDRGGSEAFF; DNA: TGTGCCAGCAGCCAAGATGACAGGGGAGGCAGTGAAGCTTTCTTT; D: TRBD1; J: TRBJ1-1; V: TRBV4-2; size: NA
CDR3: CASSLVDSSSSGANVLTF; DNA: TGTGCCAGCAGTTTAGTGGACAGTTCAAGCTCTGGGGCCAACGTCCTGACTTTC; D: NA; J: TRBJ2-6; V: TRBV27; size: NA
CDR3: CASGHRDGGNQPQHF; DNA: TGTGCTAGTGGACACAGGGATGGAGGCAATCAGCCCCAGCATTTT; D: NA; J: TRBJ1-5; V: TRBV12-5; size: NA
CDR3: CASSPGQTYGYTF; DNA: TGTGCCAGCAGCCCGGGACAGACCTATGGCTACACCTTC; D: TRBD1; J: TRBJ1-2; V: TRBV2; size: NA
CDR3: CASSFGLRWEKLFF; DNA: TGTGCCAGCAGCTTCGGGTTGCGGTGGGAAAAACTGTTTTTT; D: NA; J: TRBJ1-4; V: TRBV13; size: NA
CDR3: CASSNPFGTTSWEQFF; DNA: TGTGCCAGTAGTAATCCGTTCGGGACAACATCATGGGAGCAGTTCTTC; D: NA; J: TRBJ2-1; V: TRBV19; size: NA
CDR3: CASSRGTGREQYF; DNA: TGTGCCAGCAGCCGCGGGACAGGGAGGGAGCAGTACTTC; D: TRBD1; J: TRBJ2-7; V: TRBV6-2/TRBV6-3; size: NA
CDR3: CASSAQPTGVGTEAFF; DNA: TGTGCCAGCAGCGCACAACCAACAGGGGTTGGCACTGAAGCTTTCTTT; D: TRBD1; J: TRBJ1-1; V: TRBV9; size: NA
CDR3: CASSEGTGGHYGYTF; DNA: TGTGCCAGCAGTGAAGGTACAGGGGGCCACTATGGCTACACCTTC; D: TRBD1; J: TRBJ1-2; V: TRBV25-1; size: NA
CDR3: CASSLQGARTEAFF; DNA: TGTGCCAGCAGCTTGCAGGGGGCGCGAACTGAAGCTTTCTTT; D: TRBD1; J: TRBJ1-1; V: TRBV7-8; size: NA
CDR3: CASSLTQGAGTGELFF; DNA: TGCGCCAGCAGCTTGACACAGGGGGCAGGGACCGGGGAGCTGTTTTTT; D: TRBD1; J: TRBJ2-2; V: TRBV5-1; size: NA
CDR3: CASSEQGGAPYGYTF; DNA: TGTGCCAGCAGTGAACAAGGAGGGGCCCCCTATGGCTACACCTTC; D: NA; J: TRBJ1-2; V: TRBV2; size: NA
CDR3: CASSPSREEGYQPQHF; DNA: TGTGCCAGCTCACCGTCGCGAGAGGAGGGTTACCAGCCCCAGCATTTT; D: NA; J: TRBJ1-5; V: TRBV18; size: NA
CDR3: CASKLNFGGVYEQYF; DNA: TGCGCCAGCAAGCTTAACTTCGGCGGGGTTTACGAGCAGTACTTC; D: NA; J: TRBJ2-7; V: TRBV5-1; size: NA
CDR3: CASSLGLGDTNTEAFF; DNA: TGTGCCAGCAGCCTTGGGTTAGGGGACACCAACACTGAAGCTTTCTTT; D: NA; J: TRBJ1-1; V: TRBV7-3; size: NA
CDR3: CAIRSGDANSGNTIYF; DNA: TGTGCCATCAGGTCAGGGGACGCTAACTCTGGAAACACCATATATTTT; D: NA; J: TRBJ1-3; V: TRBV10-3; size: once
CDR3: CASSYSKESRESPLHF; DNA: TGTGCCAGCAGTTACTCGAAGGAGTCCCGAGAATCACCCCTCCACTTT; D: NA; J: TRBJ1-6; V: TRBV6-5; size: NA
CDR3: CASRLDRPGNTEAFF; DNA: TGCGCCAGCAGACTTGACAGGCCGGGGAACACTGAAGCTTTCTTT; D: NA; J: TRBJ1-1; V: TRBV5-1; size: NA
CDR3: CSVPGGTGYEQYF; DNA: TGCAGCGTTCCGGGGGGAACGGGCTACGAGCAGTACTTC; D: TRBD2; J: TRBJ2-7; V: TRBV29-1; size: once
CDR3: CASSQEPGQTAKNIQYF; DNA: TGCGCCAGCAGCCAAGAACCAGGCCAGACGGCCAAAAACATTCAGTACTTC; D: NA; J: TRBJ2-4; V: TRBV4-1; size: NA
CDR3: CASSIALSYEQYF; DNA: TGTGCCAGTAGTATCGCACTCTCCTACGAGCAGTACTTC; D: NA; J: TRBJ2-7; V: TRBV19; size: NA
CDR3: CASSLGGGRNTEAFF; DNA: TGCGCCAGCAGCTTGGGTGGAGGGCGGAACACTGAAGCTTTCTTT; D: NA; J: TRBJ1-1; V: TRBV5-1; size: once
CDR3: CASSYSRTNQPQHF; DNA: TGTGCCAGCAGTTACTCGAGAACCAATCAGCCCCAGCATTTT; D: NA; J: TRBJ1-5; V: TRBV6-5; size: NA
CDR3: CASSTRQGAEGYTF; DNA: TGTGCCAGCAGCACCCGACAGGGGGCGGAGGGCTACACCTTC; D: TRBD1; J: TRBJ1-2; V: TRBV5-6; size: NA
CDR3: CASNKQGFRTDTQYF; DNA: TGTGCCAGCAATAAACAGGGGTTTAGGACAGATACGCAGTATTTT; D: TRBD1; J: TRBJ2-3; V: TRBV2; size: NA
CDR3: CASNPAGGGHNEQFF; DNA: TGTGCCAGTAACCCTGCGGGGGGGGGTCACAATGAGCAGTTCTTC; D: TRBD2; J: TRBJ2-1; V: TRBV19; size: NA
CDR3: CASSWGQGDGYTF; DNA: TGTGCCAGCAGCTGGGGACAGGGGGATGGCTACACCTTC; D: TRBD1; J: TRBJ1-2; V: TRBV5-4; size: few
CDR3: CASHRENTEAFF; DNA: TGTGCCAGTCACAGGGAGAACACTGAAGCTTTCTTT; D: NA; J: TRBJ1-1; V: TRBV2; size: NA
CDR3: CASSLIQGPWGTGELFF; DNA: TGTGCCAGCAGCTTAATTCAGGGGCCCTGGGGCACCGGGGAGCTGTTTTTT; D: NA; J: TRBJ2-2; V: TRBV7-8; size: NA